These 16 T cell receptor beta chains came from one sample sequenced in a study of OX40 agonist ivuxolimab in advanced cancers. TCRdb keeps only in-frame clones here, not all; method: immunoSEQ multiplex PCR. The sample contains roughly 72,000 clones, 81% of which appear only once. Sequenced here: CD4+ or CD8+ T cells sorted from blood, sampled in a trial of the OX40 agonist ivuxolimab. The receptors shown here come from an adult with an advanced solid tumor such as melanoma, head and neck, liver or kidney cancer.

The J gene is TRBJ1-5, the V gene TRBV29-1; maybe TRBD1 (5 bases). This CDR3 has 14 residues. CDR1 is SQVTM, CDR2 ANQGSEA, per germline. V lost 3 bases, J lost 6 bases, and 15 bases lay in between. CDR3 coding DNA: TGCAGCGTTGACTCCCCGGGGGGGGGTCAGCCCCAGCATTTT. This sequence encodes CSVDSPGGGQPQHF.

This chain links TRBV19 with TRBJ1-1, with D possibly being TRBD1 (5 bases). Germline V lookup: CDR1 LNHDA, CDR2 SQIVND (reference sequence). The CDR3 consists of 16 residues. V was cut by 7 bases and J by 0 bases, with 18 bases left in between. CDR3 loop: CASTPNYGTMNTEAFF. The CDR3 DNA reads TGTGCCAGTACCCCAAATTACGGGACGATGAACACTGAAGCTTTCTTT.

This clone was detected ten times or more. The chain is built from TRBV4-1 and TRBJ2-5, with 7 bases lining up with TRBD2. The CDR3 runs to 15 residues. After removal of 4 bases from V and 2 bases from J, the junction contained 7 bases not matched to a gene. In germline, CDR1 is MGHRA, CDR2 YSYEKL. CDR3: CASSLGGSGQETQYF. For the CDR3, the DNA is TGCGCCAGCAGCCTCGGGGGGAGCGGACAAGAGACCCAGTACTTC.

The V gene is TRBV10-3, the J gene TRBJ2-1, with TRBD1 identical over 8 bases. This CDR3 comprises 16 residues. Germline V gives CDR1 ENHRY, CDR2 SYGVKD. The ends lost 6 bases at V and 6 bases at J; junction bases unmatched: 13. CDR3 nucleotides: TGTGCCATCAGGTCGCAGGGGGCGGTTTTCGGCAATGAGCAGTTCTTC. Translation: CAIRSQGAVFGNEQFF.

The gene calls are TRBV27 and TRBJ1-2, with TRBD1 matching 10 bases. V dropped 5 bases and J dropped 8; count of bases not matched to a gene: 8. Germline CDR1 and CDR2: MNHEY and SMNVEV (reference sequence). The CDR3 loop spans 14 amino acids. CDR3 nucleotide sequence: TGTGCCAGCAGTACCGGGACAGGGGAAGGGGGCTACACCTTC. It codes for CASSTGTGEGGYTF.

The V gene is TRBV19, the J gene TRBJ1-5; tentatively, D is TRBD1 (5 bases). Trimming left V 6 bases short and J 0 bases short, with 6 bases between. CDR1 LNHDA and CDR2 SQIVND come from the germline V gene (reference sequence). The CDR3 contains 13 residues. The DNA for the CDR3 is TGTGCCAGTAGAGGGGATAGCAATCAGCCCCAGCATTTT. It specifies CASRGDSNQPQHF.

This chain connects TRBV18 to TRBJ2-5, with TRBD2 identical over 8 bases. Germline CDR1 and CDR2: KGHSH and LQKENI. The CDR3 has 15 amino acids. J lost 4 bases, V lost 3 bases, and 7 bases had no gene match. The CDR3 DNA sequence: TGTGCCAGCTCACCGGGAAGCGGGAGCGGAGAGACCCAGTACTTC. As protein: CASSPGSGSGETQYF. The complete variable domain, with remaining parts taken from reference TRBV18 and TRBJ2-5, reads NAGVMQNPRHLVRRRGQEARLRCSPMKGHSHVYWYRQLPEEGLKFMVYLQKENIIDESGMPKERFSAEFPKEGPSILRIQQVVRGDSAAYFCASSPGSGSGETQYFGPGTRLLVL.

The count of this clone is one. The chain has TRBV6-6 and TRBJ1-2; 7 bases agree with TRBD1. V trimming: 5 bases; J trimming: 8 bases; junction bases outside the gene matches: 17. The CDR3 sequence is 16 residues long. From germline, CDR1 is MNHNY and CDR2 SVGAGI (reference sequence). CDR3 bases: TGTGCCAGCAGTCAGGGGACAGACAAGAGGATCGAAGGCTACACCTTC. Encoded protein: CASSQGTDKRIEGYTF.

This rearrangement joins TRBV7-3 to TRBJ2-2; 11 bases agree with TRBD2. CDR1 and CDR2 (germline): SGHTA, FQGTGA. This CDR3 comprises 17 residues. J gave up 2 bases and V 2 bases, and 4 bases lay outside the gene matches. Here the CDR3 DNA reads TGTGCCAGCAGCTTAGCTAGCGGGGGGACTAACACCGGGGAGCTGTTTTTT. Translated: CASSLASGGTNTGELFF. The full variable domain, completed using reference TRBV7-3 and TRBJ2-2, is GAGVSQTPSNKVTEKGKYVELRCDPISGHTALYWYRQSLGQGPEFLIYFQGTGAADDSGLPNDRFFAVRPEGSVSTLKIQRTERGDSAVYLCASSLASGGTNTGELFFGEGSRLTVL.

The chain links TRBV30 to TRBJ1-1; D might be TRBD1 (5 bases). The germline CDR1 and CDR2 sequences are GTSNPN and SVGIG (reference sequence). V lost 3 bases and J 2 bases, leaving 13 bases between the germline ends. This CDR3 is 14 amino acids long. CDR3 sequence reads: CAWSSGRANTEAFF. CDR3 bases: TGTGCCTGGAGCAGCGGCAGGGCTAACACTGAAGCTTTCTTT.

This chain joins TRBV7-6 and TRBJ1-3, with 7 bases matching TRBD1. Germline CDR1 and CDR2: SGHVS and FNYEAQ. Losses at the gene ends were 1 base for V and 1 base for J; bases not matched to a gene: 4. The CDR3 loop spans 16 amino acids. The CDR3 nucleotides are TGTGCCAGCAGCTTAGTCGGACAGGTGTCTGGAAACACCATATATTTT. The encoded protein is CASSLVGQVSGNTIYF.

The gene calls are TRBV2 and TRBJ2-4; weak D call: TRBD1 (5 bases). Germline CDR1 reads SNHLY; CDR2 reads FYNNEI. The CDR3 length is 15 residues. The V gene lost 11 bases and the J gene lost 7 bases, with 24 bases spanning the gap. CDR3 sequence reads: CAGSLKGFGKNIQYF. The DNA for the CDR3 is TGTGCCGGATCTCTCAAGGGGTTTGGGAAGAACATTCAGTACTTC.

For the CDR3, the DNA is TGTGCCAGCAGGTATAAAACCGGACGTAGCGGGAGCGGTAATGAGCAGTTCTTC. Protein sequence: CASRYKTGRSGSGNEQFF. The chain links TRBV28 to TRBJ2-1, with 9 nucleotides matching TRBD2. Losses at the gene ends were 6 bases for V and 7 bases for J; bases not matched to a gene: 19. The CDR3 covers 18 residues. The V gene's germline CDR1 is MDHEN and CDR2 SYDVKM. The entire variable domain, with the rest obtained from reference TRBV28 and TRBJ2-1, is as follows: DVKVTQSSRYLVKRTGEKVFLECVQDMDHENMFWYRQDPGLGLRLIYFSYDVKMKEKGDIPEGYSVSREKKERFSLILESASTNQTSMYLCASRYKTGRSGSGNEQFFGPGTRLTVL.

The chain combines TRBV5-4 with TRBJ2-6; D gene uncertain. CDR3 length: 16 residues. V lost 4 bases, J lost 0 bases, and 11 bases lay in between. Germline CDR1 reads SGHNT; CDR2 reads YYREEE (reference sequence). This CDR3 reads CASSRAQDSGANVLTF. CDR3 bases: TGTGCCAGCAGCCGGGCCCAGGACTCTGGGGCCAACGTCCTGACTTTC.

V gene TRBV6-1 combines with J gene TRBJ1-5; 7 nucleotides align to TRBD1. Germline loops: CDR1 MNHNS, CDR2 SASEGT. The CDR3 length is 14 residues. After removal of 3 bases from V and 4 bases from J, the junction contained 3 bases not matched to a gene. The CDR3 protein is CASSETDRNQPQHF. Here the CDR3 DNA reads TGTGCCAGCAGTGAGACGGACAGGAATCAGCCCCAGCATTTT.

The rearrangement joins TRBV6-6 to TRBJ1-2, with 7 bases aligning to TRBD1. Germline V CDR1 and CDR2: MNHNY, SVGAGI (reference sequence). J lost 7 bases, V lost 8 bases, and 10 bases had no gene match. This CDR3 region has 13 residues. CDR3 bases: TGTGCCAGCGGAAGGGGGCTCGGCGGTGGCTACACCTTC. Amino acid sequence: CASGRGLGGGYTF.